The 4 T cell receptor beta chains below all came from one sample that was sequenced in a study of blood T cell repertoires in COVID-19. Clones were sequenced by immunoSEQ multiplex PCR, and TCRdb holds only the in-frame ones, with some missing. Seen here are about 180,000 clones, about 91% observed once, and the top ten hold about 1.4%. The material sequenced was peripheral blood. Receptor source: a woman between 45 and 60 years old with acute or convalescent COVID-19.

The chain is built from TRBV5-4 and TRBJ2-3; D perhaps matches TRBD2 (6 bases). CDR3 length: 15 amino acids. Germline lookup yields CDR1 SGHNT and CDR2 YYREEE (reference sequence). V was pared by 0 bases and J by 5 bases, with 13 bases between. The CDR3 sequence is CASSLVPSAGDTQYF. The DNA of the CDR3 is TGTGCCAGCAGCTTGGTCCCTAGCGCGGGAGATACGCAGTATTTT.

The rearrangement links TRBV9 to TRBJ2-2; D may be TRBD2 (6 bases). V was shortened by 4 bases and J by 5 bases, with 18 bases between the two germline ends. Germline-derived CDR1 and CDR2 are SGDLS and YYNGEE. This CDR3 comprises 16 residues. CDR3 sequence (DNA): TGTGCCAGCAGCCCCCGGGGGAGTGGATGGACCGGGGAGCTGTTTTTT. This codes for CASSPRGSGWTGELFF. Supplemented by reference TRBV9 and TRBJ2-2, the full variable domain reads DSGVTQTPKHLITATGQRVTLRCSPRSGDLSVYWYQQSLDQGLQFLIQYYNGEERAKGNILERFSAQQFPDLHSELNLSSLELGDSALYFCASSPRGSGWTGELFFGEGSRLTVL.

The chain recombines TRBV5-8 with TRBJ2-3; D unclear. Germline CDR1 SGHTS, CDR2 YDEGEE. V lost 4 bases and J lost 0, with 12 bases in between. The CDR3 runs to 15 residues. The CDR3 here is CASSPGGRSTDTQYF. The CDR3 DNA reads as TGTGCCAGCAGCCCCGGCGGCAGAAGCACAGATACGCAGTATTTT.

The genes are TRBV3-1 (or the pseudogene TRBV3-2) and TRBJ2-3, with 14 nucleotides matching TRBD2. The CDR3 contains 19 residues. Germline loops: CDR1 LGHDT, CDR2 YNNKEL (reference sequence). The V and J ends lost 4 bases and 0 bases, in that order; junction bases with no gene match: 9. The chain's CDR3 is CASSRGTSGSGSSTDTQYF. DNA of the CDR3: TGTGCCAGCAGCCGGGGGACTAGCGGGAGCGGGAGTAGCACAGATACGCAGTATTTT.